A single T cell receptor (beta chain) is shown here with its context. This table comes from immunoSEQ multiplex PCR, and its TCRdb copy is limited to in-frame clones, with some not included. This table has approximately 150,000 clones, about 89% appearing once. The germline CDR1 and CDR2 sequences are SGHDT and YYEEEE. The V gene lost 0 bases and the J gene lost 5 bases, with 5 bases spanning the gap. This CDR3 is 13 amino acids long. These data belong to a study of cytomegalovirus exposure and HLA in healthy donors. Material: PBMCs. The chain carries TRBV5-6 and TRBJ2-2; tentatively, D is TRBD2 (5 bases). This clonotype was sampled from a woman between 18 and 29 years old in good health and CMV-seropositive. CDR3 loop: CASSLAGTGELFF. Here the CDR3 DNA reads TGTGCCAGCAGCTTGGCGGGGACCGGGGAGCTGTTTTTT.